Listed below are T cell receptor beta chains from one sample, sequenced in a study of T cell responses to AZD1222 COVID-19 vaccine. TCRdb's copy holds only in-frame clones and misses some; the assay was immunoSEQ multiplex PCR. The sample carries 150,000 to 200,000 clones, almost 95% recorded once. Specimen: peripheral blood, collected on day 0 of AZD1222 vaccination. The receptors were gathered from an adult in good health. Each CDR3 is given without its conserved first and last residue.

>TRBJ2-5|TRBV19|12
ASSQQGPFWAQY
>TRBJ2-3|TRBV24-1|9
ALSRVPTQY
>TRBJ1-1|TRBV4-1|12
ASSQELPNTEAF
>TRBJ1-5|TRBV28|14
ASSRGRQGRNQPQH
>TRBJ1-2|TRBV7-3|12
ASSLGGVNYGYT
>TRBJ2-7|TRBV6-5|9
ASSYAYEQY
>TRBJ2-6|TRBV5-5|13
ASSLGAAGANVLT
>TRBJ1-1|TRBV5-1|14
ASSLVPGQMNTEAF
>TRBJ1-2|TRBV6-2/TRBV6-3|12
ASSSRPGWNGYT
>TRBJ2-1|TRBV28|13
ASSQVAGGPNEQF
>TRBJ2-5|TRBV7-2|11
ASSFGQAATQY
>TRBJ2-1|TRBV3-1/TRBV3-2|10
ASSLHGDEQF
>TRBJ1-6|TRBV7-2|13
ASSFRQGTRSPLH
>TRBJ2-1|TRBV11-2|12
ASRSPLGGGEQF
>TRBJ1-2|TRBV18|12
ASSPGQGNYGYT
>TRBJ1-5|TRBV3-1/TRBV3-2|17
ASSQGPGLRVLGNQPQH
>TRBJ2-3|TRBV5-1|14
ASSLDSGGSGDTQY
>TRBJ1-2|TRBV3-1/TRBV3-2|13
ASSPLDTLPYGYT
>TRBJ1-1|TRBV2|11
ASRGQANTEAF
>TRBJ1-1|TRBV6-5|11
ASSYSGFAEAF
>TRBJ2-3|TRBV29-1|12
SALRTAFTDTQY
>TRBJ2-3|TRBV10-1|12
ASSERGTEDTQY
>TRBJ2-7|TRBV18|11
ASSPRQAYEQY
>TRBJ1-3|TRBV4-3|14
ASSQAIGTGFGTIY
>TRBJ2-7|TRBV10-1|10
ASMCAGSEQY
>TRBJ1-6|TRBV11-2|13
ASSLDSQVGSPLH
>TRBJ2-1|TRBV27|14
ASSPGAGTSSNEQF
>TRBJ1-5|TRBV2|10
ASSPWIQPQH
>TRBJ2-7|TRBV27|14
ASSPHVAGKYYEQY
>TRBJ1-4|TRBV4-1|16
ASSRGQGLGLTNEKLF
>TRBJ2-1|TRBV6-5|11
ASRPSAPGEQF
>TRBJ2-1|TRBV28|13
ASSFWAGGPNEQF
>TRBJ1-6|TRBV20-1|9
SARVGSPLH
>TRBJ1-5|TRBV7-2|11
ASSLVGVQPQH
>TRBJ1-2|TRBV2|12
ASSRDTYDYGYT
>TRBJ2-5|TRBV2|10
ACQRGNFPQY
>TRBJ2-3|TRBV11-3|11
ASSLTVADTQY
>TRBJ2-7|TRBV19|11
ASRDNNYYEQY
>TRBJ1-5|TRBV9|14
ASSVSPGLVAQPQH
>TRBJ1-1|TRBV6-5|11
ASNLQGAAEAF
>TRBJ2-3|TRBV9|14
ASSVELVDSTDTQY
>TRBJ2-3|TRBV30|12
AWSAQSSTDTQY
>TRBJ2-3|TRBV9|13
ASSEQAGPTDTQY
>TRBJ1-6|TRBV12-3/TRBV12-4|11
ASKSQGGSPLH
>TRBJ2-7|TRBV29-1|10
SVEGQGDEQY
>TRBJ1-2|TRBV5-5|14
ASSLFGQGGTGGYT
>TRBJ1-4|TRBV7-2|12
ASSLWGTNEKLF
>TRBJ1-2|TRBV7-9|11
ASSPTGGGGYT
>TRBJ1-5|TRBV6-5|12
ASSLQGFGQPQH
>TRBJ1-1|TRBV3-1/TRBV3-2|12
ASSQGTGGTEAF
>TRBJ2-1|TRBV3-1/TRBV3-2|15
ASSQIGGTRPYNEQF
>TRBJ2-2|TRBV19|14
ASIRDRGQNTGELF
>TRBJ2-7|TRBV27|11
ASSYSQSYEQY
>TRBJ1-5|TRBV10-3|14
AISESTGESNQPQH
>TRBJ2-7|TRBV2|11
ASSEQDRYEQY
>TRBJ2-1|TRBV7-7|13
ASSLSTSSYNEQF
>TRBJ1-5|TRBV24-1|12
ATSARGSNQPQH
>TRBJ2-7|TRBV11-3|11
ASSLDYPSNQY
>TRBJ2-5|TRBV5-4|11
ASSLQGGETQY
>TRBJ2-6|TRBV2|16
ASRLPGQGSPGANVLT